What follows describes a single T cell receptor (beta chain). Antigen: not known. The sample originates from a study of shared clonotypes between healthy human individuals. Only CD45RO-negative cells positively selected for CCR7 counted as naive CD8 cells, so terminally differentiated effector memory CD45RA+ cells were excluded. Researchers divided each subset's genomic DNA evenly across several immunoSEQ plates. Produced via immunoSEQ multiplex PCR; TCRdb's table is partial and in-frame only. The sample lists about 1,800,000 clones, around 96% occurring once. Germline CDR1 is SGHTA and CDR2 is FQGNSA. V lost 1 base to trimming and J lost 3 bases, with 10 bases between them. The CDR3 spans 14 residues. Regarding the study as a whole: When compared with the clonotypes that were shared by all four sorted-subset donors, the non-shared clonotypes turned out to have lower generation probabilities. Across subsets, estimated richness was generally greater for naive than for memory populations. Sharing across four donors was highest in naive CD4 (approximately 5%) and lowest in memory CD8 (around 0.4%).

The origin of this receptor is a man aged 18 to 30 in good health. The source material was naive CD8+ T cells sorted from blood. This chain links TRBV7-2 with TRBJ2-7; D is unresolved. The CDR3 sequence: CASSLDAGRYEQYF. The CDR3, as DNA: TGTGCCAGCAGCTTAGACGCAGGACGCTACGAGCAGTACTTC. Combining the CDR3 with reference TRBV7-2 and TRBJ2-7 gives the whole variable domain GAGVSQSPSNKVTEKGKDVELRCDPISGHTALYWYRQSLGQGLEFLIYFQGNSAPDKSGLPSDRFSAERTGGSVSTLTIQRTQQEDSAVYLCASSLDAGRYEQYFGPGTRLTVT.